This TCR delta chain appears in the sequencing data of a study of fetal and pediatric gammadelta thymocytes (dated by TCRdb to about 2022). In terms of the full investigation: Previously published data and newly generated, unpublished data were combined in the bulk gammadelta thymocyte repertoires, which were used to strengthen a single-cell study of gammadelta thymocyte development. Bulk TCR repertoire data were added to increase subject numbers and strengthen the CDR3 publicity analysis. Bulk gammadelta thymocyte repertoires combined previously published data (refs 27,28) with unpublished data. In total, the bulk gammadelta thymocyte repertoire set covered ten or so subjects, made up of 7 pediatric thymus donors and 3 fetal thymus donors.

The run used an Illumina MiSeq. On the authors' methods: To analyze publicity, the Vgamma9Vdelta2 and nonVgamma9Vdelta2 bulk CDR3 files from each subject were merged so that every subject had one combined repertoire. Using base R and dplyr, each CDR3 amino acid sequence was checked across 9 single-cell datasets and approximately 11 bulk repertoires to give a publicity score ranging from 0 to 19. TCRdb reprocessed the public reads with the caller CATT; rows with the same DNA were merged afterwards. The V and J calls and clone size are TCRdb's, not the authors'. Recorded for this sample are roughly 2,000 delta-chain clones; 25% of them occurred a single time. Around 4.4% of the sample is in the top ten clones. Thymocytes were stained with Zombie NIR viability dye plus antibodies to CD3 (UCHT1), TCRgammadelta (11F2), TCRVgamma9 (IMMU360) and TCRVdelta2 (IMMU389). Bulk TRD and TRG CDR3 repertoires were generated separately from sorted Vgamma9Vdelta2 and nonVgamma9Vdelta2 gammadelta thymocytes of human fetal and pediatric thymuses. Pediatric thymus tissue was collected in Belgium from children having cardiac surgery. The pediatric thymus donors included in the study ranged in age from roughly 1 to 11 years. Thymic cell suspensions were made from fetal and post-natal thymuses as previously described. NonVgamma9Vdelta2 thymocytes were sorted as CD3+ gammadeltaTCR+ cells lacking the Vgamma9+Vdelta2+ phenotype. A FACS Aria III cell sorter (BD Biosciences) was used for cell sorting.

The germline V gene specifies TSWWSYY as CDR1 and QGS as CDR2. V trim: 4 bases; J trim: 0 bases; unmatched bases: 23. The CDR3 measures 21 amino acids from cysteine to phenylalanine. The DNA shown is the 63-base CDR3, in frame from base 1. Paper-wide results and their limitations: Fetal gammadelta thymocyte repertoires were previously reported to be enriched for TRDV2, TRGV8 and TRGV9 usage, low N additions and public CDR3s compared with post-natal repertoires.

This clone is medium-sized (0.01 to 0.1%) in its sample. Its antigen remains undetermined. No per-base quality is available; no much larger clone lies one base away. The chain joins TRDV1 to TRDJ1; TRDD2 agrees with 7 junctional bases. Sequenced: non-Vgamma9Vdelta2 gamma-delta T cells from the thymus. The label giving this sample's cell subset or site can be read as: CD3+gammadeltaTCR+ thymocytes not co-expressing Vgamma9 and Vdelta2. This receptor was identified in a child who underwent cardiac surgery and was recorded as healthy. The encoded CDR3 is CALGGNPPDSYVPGYTDKLIF. The DNA sequence is as follows: TGTGCTCTTGGGGGCAACCCCCCCGATTCCTACGTTCCTGGGTACACCGATAAACTCATCTTT.